A single sample is the source of the 20 T cell receptor beta chains below, sequenced in a study of shared T cell receptors in the human thymus. Measured with immunoSEQ multiplex PCR; TCRdb has only the in-frame clones, and not every one. The table records about 660,000 clones, around 89% of them present only once. This same sample was also taken into another study, of human thymus T cells.

The specimen sequenced was thymocytes. These receptors were obtained from a boy younger than two with a congenital heart defect.

For the CDR3, the DNA is TGTGCCAGCAGTGATGGGGGGGGGCTCGGAGAAAAACTGTTTTTT. Amino acids: CASSDGGGLGEKLFF. The chain uses TRBV6-1 and TRBJ1-4; D is perhaps TRBD1 (6 bases). The CDR3 runs 15 residues. Germline V gene lookup returns CDR1 MNHNS and CDR2 SASEGT. V lost 3 bases and J lost 8, with 16 bases in between.

The gene calls are TRBV30 and TRBJ2-7, with D perhaps TRBD1 (6 bases). CDR1 is GTSNPN, CDR2 SVGIG, per germline (reference sequence). The ends were cut back, 3 bases at V and 4 bases at J, with 10 bases in the middle. The CDR3 sequence is 12 residues long. CDR3 amino acids: CAWSRTVYEQYF. CDR3 DNA sequence: TGTGCCTGGAGCAGGACAGTATACGAGCAGTACTTC.

The rearrangement joins TRBV9 to TRBJ2-1; 8 nucleotides line up with TRBD2. Germline V lookup: CDR1 SGDLS, CDR2 YYNGEE. V trimming: 0 bases; J trimming: 7 bases; junction bases outside the gene matches: 18. The CDR3 is 19 amino acids. CDR3 nucleotide sequence: TGTGCCAGCAGCGTAGGGGCGGTGGACAGCGGGAGCGAGGGGAATGAGCAGTTCTTC. It translates to CASSVGAVDSGSEGNEQFF. Drawing the rest from reference TRBV9 and TRBJ2-1, the complete variable domain is DSGVTQTPKHLITATGQRVTLRCSPRSGDLSVYWYQQSLDQGLQFLIQYYNGEERAKGNILERFSAQQFPDLHSELNLSSLELGDSALYFCASSVGAVDSGSEGNEQFFGPGTRLTVL.

The J gene is TRBJ2-1, the V gene TRBV5-1; 8 bases agree with TRBD2. The CDR3 is made up of 16 amino acids. Germline loops: CDR1 SGHRS, CDR2 YFSETQ. The V gene end was trimmed by 2 bases and the J gene end by 2 bases; junction bases not matched to a gene: 6. Here the CDR3 reads CASSLTGGETYNEQFF. CDR3 sequence (DNA): TGCGCCAGCAGCTTAACGGGAGGGGAAACCTACAATGAGCAGTTCTTC.

The chain links TRBV30 to TRBJ2-7; 11 bases match TRBD1. The CDR3 spans 17 residues. Germline loops: CDR1 GTSNPN, CDR2 SVGIG (reference sequence). Trimming at V came to 2 bases and at J to 4 bases, leaving 13 bases not matched to a gene. CDR3 in DNA: TGTGCCTGGAGTCCTCGACCCGGGACAGGGGGGGTGTACGAGCAGTACTTC. Its protein is CAWSPRPGTGGVYEQYF.

The V and J genes are TRBV10-2 and TRBJ1-1; 9 nucleotides line up with TRBD1. The CDR3 extends over 18 amino acids. Germline CDR1 and CDR2: WSHSY and SAAADI. V was clipped by 0 bases and J by 2 bases; unmatched bases: 10. CDR3: CASSESRRDRDYNTEAFF. DNA for the CDR3: TGCGCCAGCAGTGAGTCGCGCCGGGACAGGGACTACAACACTGAAGCTTTCTTT.

This chain joins TRBV2 and TRBJ2-1; 7 nucleotides agree with TRBD2. Germline V lookup: CDR1 SNHLY, CDR2 FYNNEI. The V gene end was trimmed by 4 bases and the J gene end by 6 bases; junction bases not matched to a gene: 15. The length of the CDR3 is 17 residues. This chain's CDR3 is CASSGPPRLAVPNEQFF. The CDR3 DNA is TGTGCCAGCAGTGGACCTCCACGACTAGCTGTACCCAATGAGCAGTTCTTC. Looking up the rest from reference TRBV2 and TRBJ2-1 gives the full variable domain: EPEVTQTPSHQVTQMGQEVILRCVPISNHLYFYWYRQILGQKVEFLVSFYNNEISEKSEIFDDQFSVERPDGSNFTLKIRSTKLEDSAMYFCASSGPPRLAVPNEQFFGPGTRLTVL.

The chain employs TRBV10-1 and TRBJ2-1; D not resolved. V was pared by 0 bases and J by 10 bases, with 10 bases between. CDR3 length: 13 residues. In germline, CDR1 is WNHNN, CDR2 SYGVQD (reference sequence). Here the CDR3 reads CASSESRHGEQFF. CDR3 bases: TGCGCCAGCAGTGAGTCTCGTCACGGGGAGCAGTTCTTC.

CDR3 in DNA: TGTGCCAGCAGCCGCGGGCCTAATCAGCCCCAGCATTTT. This gives the protein CASSRGPNQPQHF. The chain uses TRBV4-2 and TRBJ1-5; unclear D gene. In germline, CDR1 is LGHNA, CDR2 YNFKEQ. V lost 4 bases and J 4 bases, leaving 8 bases between the germline ends. The CDR3 spans 13 residues.

The chain uses TRBV10-3 and TRBJ2-7, with 8 bases that match TRBD1. The CDR3 covers 18 residues. The junction had 18 bases not matched to a gene; V was cut back by 6 bases and J by 2 bases. The V gene's germline CDR1 is ENHRY and CDR2 SYGVKD. In DNA form, the CDR3 reads TGTGCCATCAGCCCCAATACAACGACCGGGACAGGTACCTACGAGCAGTACTTC. This sequence encodes CAISPNTTTGTGTYEQYF.

This chain links TRBV7-2 with TRBJ2-7; weak D call: TRBD2 (6 bases). V lost 1 base, J lost 3 bases, and 16 bases lay in between. CDR3 length: 16 amino acids. Germline CDR1 and CDR2: SGHTA and FQGNSA. CDR3 amino acids: CASSLEAGRAHYEQYF. CDR3 coding DNA: TGTGCCAGCAGCTTAGAAGCGGGCCGTGCTCACTACGAGCAGTACTTC. The full variable domain, its missing parts supplied by reference TRBV7-2 and TRBJ2-7, is GAGVSQSPSNKVTEKGKDVELRCDPISGHTALYWYRQSLGQGLEFLIYFQGNSAPDKSGLPSDRFSAERTGGSVSTLTIQRTQQEDSAVYLCASSLEAGRAHYEQYFGPGTRLTVT.

This clone was found a few times. The chain joins TRBV10-3 to TRBJ2-1; tentative D call: TRBD1 (6 bases). Trimming took off 8 bases at V and 5 bases at J, with 13 bases between the two ends. Per the germline V gene, CDR1 is ENHRY and CDR2 is SYGVKD. This CDR3 has 13 amino acids. The CDR3 sequence is CAIGQGTHNEQFF. CDR3 nucleotides: TGTGCCATCGGCCAGGGGACACACAATGAGCAGTTCTTC.

The chain has TRBV6-1 and TRBJ2-5, with a weak D call TRBD1 (6 bases). The V end lost 2 bases, the J end lost 4 bases, and 8 bases lay between the germline ends. In germline, CDR1 is MNHNS, CDR2 SASEGT. CDR3 length: 13 amino acids. The CDR3 DNA reads as TGTGCCAGCAGTGAAAAGGGGGTAGAGACCCAGTACTTC. Amino acid sequence: CASSEKGVETQYF.

The rearrangement links TRBV6-5 to TRBJ2-7, with D perhaps TRBD1 (6 bases). This CDR3 contains 15 residues. Germline CDR1 and CDR2: MNHEY and SVGAGI. Trimming shortened V by 4 bases and J by 1 base, and 14 bases separated the two germline ends. The CDR3 loop is CASSFSGDLSYEQYF. CDR3 nucleotides: TGTGCCAGCAGTTTTTCAGGGGACCTGTCCTACGAGCAGTACTTC.

The DNA for the CDR3 is TGTGCCTGGAGTGCGGACAGAGCTAACTATGGCTACACCTTC. This sequence encodes CAWSADRANYGYTF. The chain is built from TRBV30 and TRBJ1-2; D is possibly TRBD1 (6 bases). The V end was cut by 1 base, the J end by 0 bases, with 9 bases between. CDR3 length: 14 residues. Germline CDR1 GTSNPN, CDR2 SVGIG (reference sequence).

This rearrangement joins TRBV28 to TRBJ2-5, with unresolved D. Per germline, CDR1 MDHEN and CDR2 SYDVKM. CDR3 size: 14 residues. Trimming pared 3 bases from V and 7 bases from J, leaving 15 bases between. CDR3 sequence: CASSLFGSPGTQYF. Here the CDR3 DNA reads TGTGCCAGCAGTTTGTTCGGATCCCCGGGGACCCAGTACTTC.

DNA of the CDR3: TGTGCCAGCAGCCAAGTTGGGACAGGGAGCGGAGATATTAAAGGCAATCAGCCCCAGCATTTT. Encoded protein: CASSQVGTGSGDIKGNQPQHF. The V and J genes are TRBV4-2 and TRBJ1-5, with TRBD1 matching 9 bases. Per the germline V gene, CDR1 is LGHNA and CDR2 is YNFKEQ. The CDR3 length is 21 residues. The V segment lost 1 base and the J segment 2 bases; nucleotides outside the gene matches: 18.

The CDR3 sequence: CAISVTSGSPDTQYF. The CDR3 bases are TGTGCCATCAGTGTGACTAGCGGGTCCCCAGATACGCAGTATTTT. The gene calls are TRBV10-3 and TRBJ2-3, with TRBD2 matching over 10 bases. The CDR3 is made up of 15 amino acids. The trim removed 4 bases at V and 4 bases at J, leaving 5 bases unmatched. Germline values: CDR1 ENHRY, CDR2 SYGVKD.

The rearrangement links TRBV14 to TRBJ2-6, with D hard to call. The germline V and J ends were trimmed by 2 bases and 4 bases, with 6 bases remaining between them. Germline CDR1 SGHDN, CDR2 FVKESK. The CDR3 is 14 amino acids. The CDR3 is CASSQLTGANVLTF. In DNA, the CDR3 is TGTGCCAGCAGCCAACTGACAGGGGCCAACGTCCTGACTTTC.

This chain joins TRBV5-1 and TRBJ2-7, with TRBD2 as a possible D gene (5 bases). V was pared by 4 bases and J by 2 bases, with 13 bases between. CDR1 and CDR2 (germline): SGHRS, YFSETQ. The CDR3 spans 14 residues. The CDR3 nucleotides are TGCGCCAGCAGCCCCCGTGAGGGCACCTACGAGCAGTACTTC. Translating gives CASSPREGTYEQYF.